The present TCR beta chain was sequenced within a study of Ad26.COV2.S vaccination and SARS-CoV-2 variants. Across the whole study: It was the COV1001 Ad26.COV2.S trial arm that included the donor. General observations from the study: The TCR breadth and depth analyses may have produced an underestimate of total T cell responses.

Treatment: some 19 received Ad26.COV2.S at low or high dose, single or two shots; a few received placebo; per-sample allocation not given. Day 63 after the first injection of vaccine or placebo was the sampling time. The donor's status was that of an adult aged 18-55 years in Boston. As regards this clone: What it binds is unknown.

Trimming shortened V by 4 bases and J by 2 bases, and 16 bases separated the two germline ends. The CDR3 covers 15 residues. Germline loops: CDR1 SGHRS, CDR2 YFSETQ. This table comes from immunoSEQ multiplex PCR, and its TCRdb copy is limited to in-frame clones, with some not included. This sample has 350,000 to 400,000 clones, with approximately 90% found just once. Sequencing used peripheral blood, obtained in a trial of Ad26.COV2.S vaccine versus placebo. The receptor comes from a person aged 18 to 59 who received the Ad26.COV2.S COVID-19 vaccine or a placebo. The chain joins TRBV5-1 to TRBJ2-7, with TRBD2 as a possible D gene (5 bases). The CDR3 region is CASSRGRAMAYEQYF. CDR3 nucleotide sequence: TGCGCCAGCAGCCGGGGAAGGGCAATGGCCTACGAGCAGTACTTC.